What follows are 13 T cell receptor beta chains derived from one specimen sequenced in a study of CD8+ T cells in alopecia areata. cDNA reverse transcribed from extracted RNA served as the sequencing template. The method was immunoSEQ multiplex PCR; TCRdb's version includes in-frame clones alone and lacks a portion of them. Of around 120,000 clones in the sample, 55% to 65% are singletons; the top ten hold approximately 2.8%. What was sequenced was CD4+ T cells sorted from blood. Receptors originate from a human donor in good health.

The chain employs TRBV4-1 and TRBJ2-3; D may be TRBD2 (5 bases). V lost 0 bases and J 0 bases, leaving 13 bases between the germline ends. Per the germline V gene, CDR1 is MGHRA and CDR2 is YSYEKL. The CDR3 spans 17 residues. CDR3 coding DNA: TGCGCCAGCAGCCAAGAGAGACTACCCCGGAGCACAGATACGCAGTATTTT. Translating it yields CASSQERLPRSTDTQYF.

This clone turned up a few times. This chain uses TRBV29-1 with TRBJ2-3, with D unresolved. Per germline, CDR1 SQVTM and CDR2 ANQGSEA. This CDR3 is 13 amino acids long. V was shortened by 4 bases and J by 0 bases, with 8 bases between the two germline ends. The CDR3 protein is CSVGTHSTDTQYF. The CDR3, as DNA: TGCAGCGTTGGCACTCACAGCACAGATACGCAGTATTTT.

This clone was recorded only once. V gene TRBV7-8 combines with J gene TRBJ2-2; D is unclear. This CDR3 is 15 amino acids long. Trimming left V 3 bases short and J 1 base short, with 9 bases between. Germline-derived CDR1 and CDR2 are SGHVS and FQNEAQ. The CDR3 here is CASSFNFVNTGELFF. The CDR3 nucleotides read TGTGCCAGCAGCTTTAATTTCGTGAACACCGGGGAGCTGTTTTTT. Full variable domain (rest looked up from reference TRBV7-8 and TRBJ2-2): GAGVSQSPRYKVAKRGQDVALRCDPISGHVSLFWYQQALGQGPEFLTYFQNEAQLDKSGLPSDRFFAERPEGSVSTLKIQRTQQEDSAVYLCASSFNFVNTGELFFGEGSRLTVL.

The genes are TRBV4-1 and TRBJ2-2, with 9 nucleotides matching TRBD1. In germline, CDR1 is MGHRA, CDR2 YSYEKL. Germline trimming cut 7 bases from V and 0 bases from J; bases unmatched to any gene: 3. This CDR3 is 15 amino acids long. CDR3 DNA: TGCGCCAGCACAACAGGGGGCGCGAACACCGGGGAGCTGTTTTTT. Its translation: CASTTGGANTGELFF.

The table lists this clone with a few counts. CDR3 amino acids: CASREGLAGAIPFF. CDR3 nucleotides: TGTGCCAGTCGAGAAGGACTAGCGGGGGCCATCCCGTTCTTC. This chain links TRBV19 with TRBJ2-1, with 13 positions matching TRBD2. Trimming took 8 bases from V and 15 from J; bases not matched to a gene: 13. CDR3 size: 14 residues. Germline V CDR1 and CDR2: LNHDA, SQIVND (reference sequence).

This chain connects TRBV6-5 to TRBJ1-4; no clear D. V lost 2 bases, J lost 7 bases, and 11 bases lay in between. In germline, CDR1 is MNHEY, CDR2 SVGAGI. The length of the CDR3 is 14 residues. The CDR3 protein is CASSYRTKGEKLFF. Here the CDR3 DNA reads TGTGCCAGCAGTTACAGAACAAAGGGTGAAAAACTGTTTTTT.

The chain combines TRBV5-4 with TRBJ2-5; the D gene is possibly TRBD2 (5 bases). With 0 bases removed from V and 2 bases from J, the gap between germline ends came to 11 bases. Germline lookup yields CDR1 SGHNT and CDR2 YYREEE (reference sequence). The CDR3 has 15 residues. As DNA, the CDR3 is TGTGCCAGCAGCTTGGCAAAGCGGAGACAAGAGACCCAGTACTTC. It codes for CASSLAKRRQETQYF.

The J gene is TRBJ1-2, the V gene TRBV29-1, with a tentative D call TRBD1 (5 bases). The length of the CDR3 is 12 residues. Germline V gene sequence: CDR1 SQVTM, CDR2 ANQGSEA. The V end was cut by 3 bases, the J end by 2 bases, with 7 bases between. CDR3 coding DNA: TGCAGCGTTGATCAGGGAAACTATGGCTACACCTTC. Amino acid sequence: CSVDQGNYGYTF.

The chain has TRBV29-1 and TRBJ1-1; D gene uncertain. There are 13 residues in the CDR3. V was pared by 6 bases and J by 0 bases, with 11 bases between. Germline V gene data show CDR1 as SQVTM and CDR2 as ANQGSEA. This chain's CDR3 is CSVESSLNTEAFF. CDR3 in DNA: TGCAGCGTAGAGTCGTCTCTGAACACTGAAGCTTTCTTT.

The chain recombines TRBV27 with TRBJ2-5, with 8 nucleotides matching TRBD2. Germline V gives CDR1 MNHEY, CDR2 SMNVEV (reference sequence). This CDR3 has 13 amino acids. J was trimmed by 9 bases and V by 6 bases; bases with no gene match: 9. DNA of the CDR3: TGTGCCAGCAGCAAGGAGCGGGGGTGGGCCCAGTACTTC. Protein sequence: CASSKERGWAQYF.

V is TRBV5-6 and J is TRBJ1-1; 7 bases agree with TRBD1. CDR3 length equals 16 residues. Germline CDR1 reads SGHDT; CDR2 reads YYEEEE. The J segment lost 0 bases and the V segment lost 2 bases, leaving 7 bases of the junction unmatched. The CDR3 spells CASSLRQGWMNTEAFF. The CDR3 coding sequence is TGTGCCAGCAGCTTAAGACAGGGTTGGATGAACACTGAAGCTTTCTTT.

The chain carries TRBV4-1 and TRBJ2-7; D is undetermined. CDR1 and CDR2 (germline): MGHRA, YSYEKL. The germline V and J ends were trimmed by 1 base and 0 bases, with 4 bases remaining between them. This CDR3 comprises 13 residues. CDR3 in amino acids: CASSQGTSYEQYF. DNA for the CDR3: TGCGCCAGCAGCCAAGGAACCTCCTACGAGCAGTACTTC.

The rearrangement links TRBV19 to TRBJ2-3; possible D gene TRBD2, 6 bases. Deletions cut 11 bases from V and 3 bases from J, with 12 bases between. CDR3 size: 12 residues. Germline V CDR1 and CDR2: LNHDA, SQIVND (reference sequence). The CDR3 bases are TGTGCCTCTGGGGGGTCTACAGATACGCAGTATTTT. It specifies CASGGSTDTQYF.